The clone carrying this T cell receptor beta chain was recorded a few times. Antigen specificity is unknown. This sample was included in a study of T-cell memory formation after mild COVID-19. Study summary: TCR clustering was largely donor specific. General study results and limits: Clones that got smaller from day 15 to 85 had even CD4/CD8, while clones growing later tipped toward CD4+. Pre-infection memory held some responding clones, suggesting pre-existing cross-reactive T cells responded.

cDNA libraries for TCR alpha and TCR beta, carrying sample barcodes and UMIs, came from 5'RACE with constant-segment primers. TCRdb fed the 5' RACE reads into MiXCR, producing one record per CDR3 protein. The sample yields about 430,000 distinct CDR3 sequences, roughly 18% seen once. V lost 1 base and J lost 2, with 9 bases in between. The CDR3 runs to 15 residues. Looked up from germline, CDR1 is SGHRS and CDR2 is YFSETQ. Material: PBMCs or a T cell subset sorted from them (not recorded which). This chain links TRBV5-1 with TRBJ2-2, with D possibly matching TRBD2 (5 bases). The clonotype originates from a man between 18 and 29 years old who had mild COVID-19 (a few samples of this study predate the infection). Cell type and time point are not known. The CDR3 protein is CASSLSAVNTGELFF. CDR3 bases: TGCGCCAGCAGCTTGTCAGCGGTAAACACCGGGGAGCTGTTTTTT.